What follows are 25 T cell receptor beta chains derived from one specimen sequenced in a study of blood T cell repertoires in COVID-19. Libraries were prepared by immunoSEQ multiplex PCR; TCRdb keeps only in-frame clonotypes and omits some of them. The sample has tens of thousands of clones, more than 75% seen once; the top ten hold roughly 15%. Material: peripheral blood. The receptor source for this set is a woman in her seventies with acute or convalescent COVID-19.

This chain connects TRBV19 to TRBJ1-3; D is undetermined. V lost 7 bases and J lost 0, with 10 bases in between. The CDR3 sequence is 14 residues long. Looked up from germline, CDR1 is LNHDA and CDR2 is SQIVND (reference sequence). In nucleotides, the CDR3 is TGTGCCAGTATGTTCACTATCTCTGGAAACACCATATATTTT. Amino acid sequence: CASMFTISGNTIYF.

This clone has a handful of counts. The chain has TRBV5-1 and TRBJ1-2; TRBD1 matches at 7 bases. This CDR3 has 16 amino acids. The germline CDR1 and CDR2 sequences are SGHRS and YFSETQ. With V trimmed by 4 bases and J by 8 bases, 17 bases remained unmatched. The CDR3 coding sequence is TGCGCCAGCAGCATCACCGGGACAGCACGCGCGGGGGGCTACACCTTC. It specifies CASSITGTARAGGYTF.

V is TRBV7-2 and J is TRBJ2-5; 11 bases are a match to TRBD2. Trimming cost V 11 bases and J 5 bases; bases outside gene matches: 7. The CDR3 totals 13 residues. Germline CDR1 SGHTA, CDR2 FQGNSA. The CDR3 reads CAGRLAGLETQYF. The CDR3 nucleotides are TGTGCCGGGAGACTAGCGGGATTGGAGACCCAGTACTTC.

V and J are TRBV27 and TRBJ1-5, with D maybe TRBD1 (5 bases). The germline gives CDR1 MNHEY, CDR2 SMNVEV (reference sequence). This CDR3 is built from 14 residues. V lost 3 bases and J 4 bases, leaving 10 bases between the germline ends. The CDR3 region is CASSFRGENQPQHF. For the CDR3, the DNA is TGTGCCAGCAGTTTTCGGGGGGAGAATCAGCCCCAGCATTTT.

This rearrangement joins TRBV7-9 to TRBJ2-6; unclear D gene. Germline V gene lookup returns CDR1 SEHNR and CDR2 FQNEAQ (reference sequence). This CDR3 spans 13 amino acids. V shed 10 bases and J shed 1 base, with 8 bases lying between them. CDR3 sequence: CANVRSGANVLTF. In DNA, the CDR3 is TGTGCCAACGTCCGGTCTGGGGCCAACGTCCTGACTTTC.

This chain links TRBV6-5 with TRBJ1-1; D is ambiguous. The germline V and J ends were trimmed by 8 bases and 11 bases, with 18 bases remaining between them. Germline V gene data show CDR1 as MNHEY and CDR2 as SVGAGI. The CDR3 contains 12 residues. CDR3 coding DNA: TGTGCCAGCCGCGACACAAACTTGTGGGCTTTCTTT. Encoded protein: CASRDTNLWAFF.

The J gene is TRBJ1-1, the V gene TRBV7-2, with TRBD1 matching over 10 bases. With V trimmed by 6 bases and J by 10 bases, 5 bases remained unmatched. CDR3 length: 12 residues. Germline CDR1 and CDR2: SGHTA and FQGNSA. This chain's CDR3 is CASRRGQGGAFF. The DNA for the CDR3 is TGTGCCAGCAGACGAGGACAGGGGGGAGCTTTCTTT.

This clone appeared a single time. This chain joins TRBV6-5 and TRBJ2-7; tentatively, D is TRBD2 (5 bases). The CDR3 is 15 amino acids. Deletions cut 0 bases from V and 4 bases from J, with 13 bases between. Germline V CDR1 and CDR2: MNHEY, SVGAGI. The CDR3 loop reads CASSYSTMVEYEQYV. The CDR3 DNA is TGTGCCAGCAGTTACTCGACTATGGTTGAGTACGAGCAGTACGTC.

The CDR3 is CASSLTGGSGTEAFF. CDR3 sequence (DNA): TGTGCCAGCAGCTTGACAGGGGGCTCAGGCACTGAAGCTTTCTTT. V and J are TRBV28 and TRBJ1-1; 10 bases are a match to TRBD1. The length of the CDR3 is 15 residues. The germline V gene has CDR1 MDHEN and CDR2 SYDVKM. V shed 6 bases and J 4 bases; nucleotides not matched to a gene: 8.

The V gene is TRBV5-1, the J gene TRBJ2-2; D may be TRBD2 (5 bases). This CDR3 has 16 residues. Per germline, CDR1 SGHRS and CDR2 YFSETQ. V lost 5 bases to trimming and J lost 5 bases, with 19 bases between them. CDR3 DNA sequence: TGCGCCAGCAGACCCGGACTCGCGACGTGGACCGGGGAGCTGTTTTTT. Residues: CASRPGLATWTGELFF.

This clone was found a few times. The chain joins TRBV19 to TRBJ1-5; D is unclear. This CDR3 is built from 15 residues. V was trimmed by 3 bases and J by 0 bases, leaving 9 bases between them. The germline CDR1 and CDR2 sequences are LNHDA and SQIVND (reference sequence). In nucleotides, the CDR3 is TGTGCCAGTAGTATCTCAGGACTTAGCAATCAGCCCCAGCATTTT. It translates to CASSISGLSNQPQHF.

This clone was seen a few times. The CDR3 here is CASSAEINQPQHF. In DNA, the CDR3 is TGTGCCAGCAGTGCAGAAATCAATCAGCCCCAGCATTTT. This chain joins TRBV12-3 or TRBV12-4 and TRBJ1-5; D unresolved. Between the trimmed V and J ends, which lost 5 bases and 3 bases, there was a span of 8 bases. CDR3 length equals 13 residues.

This chain uses TRBV19 with TRBJ2-3; 7 bases are shared with TRBD2. CDR3 length: 14 residues. Losses at the gene ends were 4 bases for V and 4 bases for J; bases not matched to a gene: 5. Germline V CDR1 and CDR2: LNHDA, SQIVND (reference sequence). The chain's CDR3 is CASSSGSRADTQYF. The CDR3, as DNA: TGTGCCAGTAGTAGCGGGAGTCGGGCAGATACGCAGTATTTT.

The chain combines TRBV27 with TRBJ1-4; TRBD1 is a possible D gene (5 bases). V lost 3 bases and J lost 7, with 9 bases in between. This CDR3 has 13 residues. Germline lookup yields CDR1 MNHEY and CDR2 SMNVEV (reference sequence). The CDR3 bases are TGTGCCAGCAGTTTTTCAGGGTTTGAAAAACTGTTTTTT. Amino acids: CASSFSGFEKLFF.

The chain recombines TRBV3-1 (or the pseudogene TRBV3-2) with TRBJ2-3; 7 bases line up with TRBD2. Trimming at V came to 5 bases and at J to 11 bases, leaving 22 bases not matched to a gene. CDR3 size: 17 residues. Germline lookup yields CDR1 LGHDT and CDR2 YNNKEL (reference sequence). CDR3 sequence (DNA): TGTGCCAGCAGCTACGGGGCCAGTGGGAGGGCCTCGAGGGTGCAGTATTTT. Amino acid sequence: CASSYGASGRASRVQYF.

The chain recombines TRBV18 with TRBJ2-1, with D possibly being TRBD2 (6 bases). This CDR3 comprises 16 residues. Trimming removed 2 bases from V and 7 bases from J, with 18 bases in between. CDR1 and CDR2 from the germline V gene are KGHSH and LQKENI. Here the CDR3 reads CASSPTSRGAGNEQFF. DNA for the CDR3: TGTGCCAGCTCACCAACATCCCGCGGGGCTGGTAATGAGCAGTTCTTC.

Here the CDR3 DNA reads TGCAGCGCTGACGGGACAGGGAGGAGTGGCTACACCTTC. This encodes CSADGTGRSGYTF. The chain is built from TRBV29-1 and TRBJ1-2, with TRBD1 identical over 9 bases. The germline CDR1 and CDR2 sequences are SQVTM and ANQGSEA. The CDR3 totals 13 residues. Trimming removed 7 bases from V and 7 bases from J; junction bases left unmatched: 10.

The chain combines TRBV19 with TRBJ1-2, with D maybe TRBD1 (6 bases). This CDR3 is built from 14 residues. From germline, CDR1 is LNHDA and CDR2 SQIVND (reference sequence). Trimming took off 5 bases at V and 4 bases at J, with 14 bases between the two ends. The DNA for the CDR3 is TGTGCCAGTAGTTCCACAGGGTTTCGCTATGGCTACACCTTC. Amino acids: CASSSTGFRYGYTF.

This chain uses TRBV9 with TRBJ2-1; a possible D gene is TRBD1 (6 bases). V was pared by 3 bases and J by 7 bases, with 20 bases between. Germline V gene sequence: CDR1 SGDLS, CDR2 YYNGEE. This CDR3 comprises 16 residues. The CDR3 DNA reads as TGTGCCAGCAGCGCAGGGTCCCCGAGGGGGAGTAATGAGCAGTTCTTC. Translation: CASSAGSPRGSNEQFF.

This clone has more than one count but fewer than ten. Other DNA sequences in this specimen translate into the identical CDR3. V usage is TRBV4-1 and J usage is TRBJ1-5; D not resolved. Germline V CDR1 and CDR2: MGHRA, YSYEKL. V gave up 0 bases and J gave up 1 base, with 7 bases separating them. CDR3 size: 15 residues. The CDR3 here is CASSQDSVSNQPQHF. The DNA of the CDR3 is TGCGCCAGCAGCCAAGATTCGGTAAGCAATCAGCCCCAGCATTTT.

The chain uses TRBV6-5 and TRBJ1-4; no firm D call. V gave up 0 bases and J gave up 5 bases, with 10 bases separating them. The CDR3 totals 15 residues. Germline values: CDR1 MNHEY, CDR2 SVGAGI. In DNA, the CDR3 is TGTGCCAGCAGTTACTCTTTTAACAAAAATGAAAAACTGTTTTTT. It codes for CASSYSFNKNEKLFF.

This chain links TRBV9 with TRBJ2-1; 10 bases are shared with TRBD2. The CDR3 is 17 residues long. CDR1 is SGDLS and CDR2 is YYNGEE in the germline V gene. With 3 bases clipped from V and 9 bases from J, the junction kept 15 bases outside the gene matches. The CDR3 sequence is CASSARPPLAGVSEQFF. The CDR3 nucleotides are TGTGCCAGCAGCGCAAGACCCCCTCTAGCGGGAGTGAGTGAGCAGTTCTTC.

This clone was found a few times. The chain uses TRBV10-1 and TRBJ2-2; D remains ambiguous. CDR1 WNHNN and CDR2 SYGVQD come from the germline V gene (reference sequence). The V end lost 3 bases, the J end lost 4 bases, and 6 bases lay between the germline ends. This CDR3 is built from 13 residues. The CDR3: CASSDGATGELFF. The DNA for the CDR3 is TGCGCCAGCAGTGATGGAGCCACCGGGGAGCTGTTTTTT.

V usage is TRBV14 and J usage is TRBJ1-1, with D possibly being TRBD1 (5 bases). The CDR3 covers 15 residues. CDR1 SGHDN and CDR2 FVKESK come from the germline V gene. The V end was cut by 5 bases, the J end by 6 bases, with 19 bases between. The CDR3: CASSYSSGGIAEAFF. Written as DNA, the CDR3 is TGTGCCAGCAGCTACAGCAGCGGGGGTATTGCTGAAGCTTTCTTT. Full variable domain (remainder filled in from reference TRBV14 and TRBJ1-1): EAGVTQFPSHSVIEKGQTVTLRCDPISGHDNLYWYRRVMGKEIKFLLHFVKESKQDESGMPNNRFLAERTGGTYSTLKVQPAELEDSGVYFCASSYSSGGIAEAFFGQGTRLTVV.

In this sample, this clone turned up once. The chain links TRBV28 to TRBJ1-4, with a possible D match to TRBD1 (6 bases). Per germline, CDR1 MDHEN and CDR2 SYDVKM. V was cut by 6 bases and J by 5 bases, with 16 bases left in between. The CDR3 loop spans 15 amino acids. CDR3 residues: CASSRPQGTNEKLFF. Written as DNA, the CDR3 is TGTGCCAGCAGCCGACCCCAGGGGACAAATGAAAAACTGTTTTTT.